These 19 T cell receptor beta chains were sequenced from one sample in a study of blood T cell repertoires in COVID-19. The repertoire was sequenced with immunoSEQ multiplex PCR; TCRdb's copy has only in-frame clones and lacks some. The data contain about 350,000 clones, approximately 91% of them singletons. The sample was peripheral blood. These receptors came from a woman in her sixties or seventies with COVID-19, enrolled during active disease.

To note about this clone: This same CDR3 is encoded by further DNA sequences in the sample. The rearrangement uses TRBV7-9 and TRBJ1-1; TRBD1 is a possible D gene (6 bases). From germline, CDR1 is SEHNR and CDR2 FQNEAQ (reference sequence). The CDR3 totals 14 residues. With 1 base removed from V and 1 base from J, the gap between germline ends came to 7 bases. The CDR3 loop is CASSLGGQNTEAFF. CDR3 in DNA: TGTGCCAGCAGCTTAGGGGGACAGAACACTGAAGCTTTCTTT.

This clone has only a few counts. The gene calls are TRBV3-1 (or the pseudogene TRBV3-2) and TRBJ1-2; 7 bases fit TRBD1. Germline CDR1 and CDR2: LGHDT and YNNKEL (reference sequence). This CDR3 region has 13 residues. The V gene end was trimmed by 7 bases and the J gene end by 8 bases; junction bases not matched to a gene: 10. CDR3 bases: TGTGCCAGCATCCAGACAGGGACGGAAGGCTACACCTTC. Residues: CASIQTGTEGYTF.

The J gene is TRBJ1-6, the V gene TRBV3-1 (or the pseudogene TRBV3-2); the D is unclear. CDR3 length: 15 amino acids. Germline assignment: CDR1 LGHDT and CDR2 YNNKEL (reference sequence). With 3 bases removed from V and 6 bases from J, the gap between germline ends came to 12 bases. DNA of the CDR3: TGTGCCAGCAGCCAGCGAGGAGGGTCTAATTCACCCCTCCACTTT. It yields the protein CASSQRGGSNSPLHF.

The chain employs TRBV9 and TRBJ2-1, with TRBD2 identical over 10 bases. The CDR3 loop spans 16 amino acids. V lost 4 bases, J lost 4 bases, and 8 bases stayed unmatched. The germline gives CDR1 SGDLS, CDR2 YYNGEE. CDR3 loop: CASSLPTSGTYNEQFF. The CDR3 DNA reads TGTGCCAGCAGCCTCCCAACTAGCGGGACTTACAATGAGCAGTTCTTC.

The chain recombines TRBV27 with TRBJ1-3; no clear D gene. Germline V gene lookup returns CDR1 MNHEY and CDR2 SMNVEV (reference sequence). V lost 0 bases to trimming and J lost 2 bases, with 5 bases between them. CDR3 length: 14 residues. In DNA form, the CDR3 reads TGTGCCAGCAGTTTATCTTCGGCTGGAAACACCATATATTTT. This translates into CASSLSSAGNTIYF.

The chain has TRBV19 and TRBJ2-4, with D possibly being TRBD2 (6 bases). The germline gives CDR1 LNHDA, CDR2 SQIVND (reference sequence). V shed 3 bases and J shed 0 bases, with 18 bases lying between them. The CDR3 contains 18 residues. CDR3 region: CASSMRAQPGLAKNIQYF. CDR3 nucleotide sequence: TGTGCCAGTAGTATGAGGGCCCAACCGGGACTAGCCAAAAACATTCAGTACTTC. The variable domain in full, completed from reference TRBV19 and TRBJ2-4, reads DGGITQSPKYLFRKEGQNVTLSCEQNLNHDAMYWYRQDPGQGLRLIYYSQIVNDFQKGDIAEGYSVSREKKESFPLTVTSAQKNPTAFYLCASSMRAQPGLAKNIQYFGAGTRLSVL.

The CDR3 is CAWSVSGTGGNSPLHF. In DNA form, the CDR3 reads TGTGCCTGGAGTGTCTCTGGGACAGGGGGTAATTCACCCCTCCACTTT. The V and J genes are TRBV30 and TRBJ1-6, with TRBD1 identical over 11 bases. CDR3 length equals 16 residues. Germline V lookup: CDR1 GTSNPN, CDR2 SVGIG (reference sequence). The V and J ends lost 0 bases and 6 bases, in that order; junction bases with no gene match: 4.

This chain links TRBV2 with TRBJ2-2; D is possibly TRBD2 (7 bases). Per the germline V gene, CDR1 is SNHLY and CDR2 is FYNNEI. V was shortened by 2 bases and J by 8 bases, with 12 bases between the two germline ends. This CDR3 has 14 residues. The CDR3 is CASSERAGAGELFF. The DNA for the CDR3 is TGTGCCAGCAGTGAACGTGCGGGGGCAGGGGAGCTGTTTTTT.

The CDR3 reads CASRQGVYSNQPQHF. CDR3 sequence (DNA): TGTGCCAGTAGGCAGGGGGTATATAGCAATCAGCCCCAGCATTTT. This rearrangement joins TRBV19 to TRBJ1-5; 7 bases line up with TRBD1. This CDR3 spans 15 amino acids. V trimming: 6 bases; J trimming: 0 bases; junction bases outside the gene matches: 5. Looked up from germline, CDR1 is LNHDA and CDR2 is SQIVND (reference sequence).

V is TRBV7-9 and J is TRBJ1-5; the match to TRBD1 covers 8 bases. Germline assignment: CDR1 SEHNR and CDR2 FQNEAQ (reference sequence). The CDR3 sequence is 14 residues long. The junction had 6 bases not matched to a gene; V was cut back by 6 bases and J by 5 bases. CDR3 loop: CASRAGGPDQPQHF. The CDR3 DNA sequence: TGTGCCAGCAGAGCAGGGGGCCCAGATCAGCCCCAGCATTTT.

The V and J genes are TRBV7-9 and TRBJ2-7, with no clear D. CDR3 length: 13 amino acids. V was clipped by 2 bases and J by 6 bases, with 11 bases between them. Germline CDR1 and CDR2: SEHNR and FQNEAQ (reference sequence). As DNA, the CDR3 is TGTGCCAGCAGCTTAAGATCAGGATCCGAGCAGTACTTC. The encoded protein is CASSLRSGSEQYF. Variable domain in full (rest from reference TRBV7-9 and TRBJ2-7): DTGVSQNPRHKITKRGQNVTFRCDPISEHNRLYWYRQTLGQGPEFLTYFQNEAQLEKSRLLSDRFSAERPKGSFSTLEIQRTEQGDSAMYLCASSLRSGSEQYFGPGTRLTVT.

The genes are TRBV12-3 or TRBV12-4 and TRBJ1-1; D is ambiguous. CDR3 size: 11 residues. The V end was cut by 3 bases, the J end by 5 bases, with 4 bases between. The CDR3 nucleotides are TGTGCCAGCAGTTTTTCAACTGAAGCTTTCTTT. Residues: CASSFSTEAFF.

This clone appeared once. This chain connects TRBV10-3 to TRBJ2-5; D remains ambiguous. CDR1 is ENHRY and CDR2 is SYGVKD in the germline V gene. CDR3 length equals 15 residues. V gave up 0 bases and J gave up 5 bases, with 13 bases separating them. The CDR3 protein is CAISESRSPGETQYF. In DNA, the CDR3 is TGTGCCATCAGTGAGTCTCGATCTCCCGGGGAGACCCAGTACTTC.

The chain recombines TRBV19 with TRBJ1-5; 10 nucleotides align to TRBD1. V shed 3 bases and J 9 bases; nucleotides not matched to a gene: 8. Per the germline V gene, CDR1 is LNHDA and CDR2 is SQIVND (reference sequence). The CDR3 consists of 15 residues. DNA for the CDR3: TGTGCCAGTAGTATCGCTAGACAGGGGGCTCGGCCCCAGCATTTT. Its protein product is CASSIARQGARPQHF.

The genes are TRBV6-5 and TRBJ1-1; D remains ambiguous. CDR3 length: 13 residues. Trimming took off 6 bases at V and 0 bases at J, with 8 bases between the two ends. Germline CDR1 is MNHEY and CDR2 is SVGAGI. The CDR3 DNA reads TGTGCCAGCAGGCGTGAAATGAACACTGAAGCTTTCTTT. As protein: CASRREMNTEAFF.

This clone was seen only a few times. V and J are TRBV30 and TRBJ1-4; 9 bases match TRBD1. This CDR3 comprises 14 residues. Per germline, CDR1 GTSNPN and CDR2 SVGIG (reference sequence). The trim removed 7 bases at V and 0 bases at J, leaving 3 bases unmatched. The CDR3 here is CASDRGATNEKLFF. The CDR3 coding sequence is TGTGCCTCCGACAGGGGGGCAACTAATGAAAAACTGTTTTTT.

The chain couples TRBV18 to TRBJ1-4, with 10 positions matching TRBD1. After removal of 4 bases from V and 6 bases from J, the junction contained 8 bases not matched to a gene. The CDR3 has 16 amino acids. The germline V gene encodes CDR1 KGHSH and CDR2 LQKENI. CDR3 amino acids: CASSRRTGTGDEKLFF. In nucleotides, the CDR3 is TGTGCCAGCTCACGACGCACCGGGACAGGGGATGAAAAACTGTTTTTT. Filled out from reference TRBV18 and TRBJ1-4, the complete variable domain reads NAGVMQNPRHLVRRRGQEARLRCSPMKGHSHVYWYRQLPEEGLKFMVYLQKENIIDESGMPKERFSAEFPKEGPSILRIQQVVRGDSAAYFCASSRRTGTGDEKLFFGSGTQLSVL.

This sequence joins TRBV28 and TRBJ1-4; D is uncertain. The length of the CDR3 is 14 residues. Germline V gene lookup returns CDR1 MDHEN and CDR2 SYDVKM. V lost 6 bases to trimming and J lost 8 bases, with 16 bases between them. For the CDR3, the DNA is TGTGCCAGCAGCCCCCTAGAGGATTGGGAAAAACTGTTTTTT. As protein: CASSPLEDWEKLFF.

V and J are TRBV19 and TRBJ1-1; 8 bases map to TRBD1. After removal of 6 bases from V and 10 bases from J, the junction contained 4 bases not matched to a gene. The CDR3 is 11 amino acids. The germline V gene has CDR1 LNHDA and CDR2 SQIVND (reference sequence). The CDR3 DNA follows: TGTGCCAGTAGGAAGACAGGGGCAGCTTTCTTT. Protein sequence: CASRKTGAAFF. The variable domain in full, completed from reference TRBV19 and TRBJ1-1, reads DGGITQSPKYLFRKEGQNVTLSCEQNLNHDAMYWYRQDPGQGLRLIYYSQIVNDFQKGDIAEGYSVSREKKESFPLTVTSAQKNPTAFYLCASRKTGAAFFGQGTRLTVV.